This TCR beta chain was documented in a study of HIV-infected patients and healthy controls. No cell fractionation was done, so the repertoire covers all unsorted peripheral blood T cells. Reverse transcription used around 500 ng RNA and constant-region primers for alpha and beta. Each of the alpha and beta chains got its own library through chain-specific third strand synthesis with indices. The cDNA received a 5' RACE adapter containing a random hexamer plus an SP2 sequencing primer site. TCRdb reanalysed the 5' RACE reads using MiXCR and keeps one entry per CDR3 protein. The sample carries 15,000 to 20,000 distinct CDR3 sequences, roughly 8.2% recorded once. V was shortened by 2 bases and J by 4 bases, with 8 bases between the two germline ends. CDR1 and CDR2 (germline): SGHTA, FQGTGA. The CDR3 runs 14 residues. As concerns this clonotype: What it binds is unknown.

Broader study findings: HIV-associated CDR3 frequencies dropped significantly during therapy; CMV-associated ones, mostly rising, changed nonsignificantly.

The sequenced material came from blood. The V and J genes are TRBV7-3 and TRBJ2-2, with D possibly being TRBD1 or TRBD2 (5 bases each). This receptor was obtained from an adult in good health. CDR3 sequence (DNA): TGTGCCAGCAGCTTATCGGGGACCACCGGGGAGCTGTTTTTT. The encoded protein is CASSLSGTTGELFF.